This TCR beta chain was identified during a study of shared clonotypes between healthy human individuals. Study-level results: Estimated clonotype richness was generally higher in naive than memory subsets. Generation probabilities of non-shared clonotypes were lower (relative to those shared by all four donors).

As to this clone: Antigen unknown.

The V end lost 0 bases, the J end lost 8 bases, and 13 bases lay between the germline ends. This CDR3 region has 15 residues. CDR1 and CDR2 (germline): ENHRY, SYGVKD. Original data processing: ImmunoSEQ yielded junction-only sequences lacking quality scores, so filtering differed. The assay was immunoSEQ multiplex PCR, and TCRdb's table has in-frame clones only and misses some. The DNA gave D and trimming, while V, J and clone size come from that table. The repertoire holds 1,500,000 or so clones, with over 95% as singletons. The specimen was naive CD4+ T cells sorted from blood. Noted subset: CD45RA+ positively selected. This clonotype originated in a man aged 30 to 45 in good health. The chain employs TRBV10-3 and TRBJ1-4; the D is unclear. The CDR3 reads CAISESTPSTEKLFF. The CDR3 DNA is TGTGCCATCAGTGAGTCGACACCTTCAACCGAAAAACTGTTTTTT.